Listed below are T cell receptor beta chains from one sample, sequenced in a study of naive and memory T cell subsets. One entry per CDR3 protein, called by TCRdb with MiXCR from the 5' RACE reads. The sample yields more than 55,000 distinct CDR3 sequences, over 6% seen once. Receptors were obtained from a female donor in good health. The CDR3 runs from the conserved cysteine through the conserved F or W. Not every row has a clone size; where given, it reads once, few, many or a size class.

j_call: TRBJ2-7
clone_size: many
v_call: TRBV5-1
cdr3_aa: CASSTTGLRSYEQYF

j_call: TRBJ1-2
clone_size: many
v_call: TRBV2
cdr3_aa: CASGSGPLYGYTF

j_call: TRBJ1-2
clone_size: NA
v_call: TRBV6-6
cdr3_aa: CASSYFRTGDYGDTF

j_call: TRBJ1-1
clone_size: few
v_call: TRBV28
cdr3_aa: CASSLSAQGEGTEAFF

j_call: TRBJ1-1
clone_size: NA
v_call: TRBV5-4
cdr3_aa: CASRPILSMNTEAFF

j_call: TRBJ2-3
clone_size: few
v_call: TRBV6-2/TRBV6-3
cdr3_aa: CASSYYRSTDTQYF

j_call: TRBJ2-5
clone_size: NA
v_call: TRBV6-5
cdr3_aa: CASSLTGGLRKTQYF

j_call: TRBJ1-2
clone_size: many
v_call: TRBV3-1
cdr3_aa: CASSRGAIYGYTF

j_call: TRBJ1-2
clone_size: many
v_call: TRBV6-2/TRBV6-3
cdr3_aa: CASSYSTGTGYTF

j_call: TRBJ2-3
clone_size: many
v_call: TRBV7-2
cdr3_aa: CASSFSGLSTDTQYF

j_call: TRBJ2-5
clone_size: many
v_call: TRBV11-2
cdr3_aa: CASSLAETQYF

j_call: TRBJ2-3
clone_size: many
v_call: TRBV29-1
cdr3_aa: CSVMTGGDTQYF

j_call: TRBJ2-1
clone_size: many
v_call: TRBV7-2
cdr3_aa: CASSRQASYNEQFF

j_call: TRBJ1-5
clone_size: NA
v_call: TRBV7-2
cdr3_aa: CASSLVKTDPLSNQPQHF

j_call: TRBJ1-4
clone_size: many
v_call: TRBV6-1
cdr3_aa: CASSAHTGEANEKLFF

j_call: TRBJ1-4
clone_size: NA
v_call: TRBV2
cdr3_aa: CASTVATGRHEKLFF

j_call: TRBJ1-1
clone_size: few
v_call: TRBV2
cdr3_aa: CASNPWRDRGWTEAFF

j_call: TRBJ1-1
clone_size: few
v_call: TRBV6-2/TRBV6-3
cdr3_aa: CASSSGRVVNTEAFF

j_call: TRBJ1-6
clone_size: many
v_call: TRBV25-1
cdr3_aa: CASSPGAHSPLHF

j_call: TRBJ2-4
clone_size: few
v_call: TRBV3-1
cdr3_aa: CASRAGLAAKNIQYF

j_call: TRBJ2-3
clone_size: many
v_call: TRBV29-1
cdr3_aa: CSAATSGGAGTQYF

j_call: TRBJ1-3
clone_size: NA
v_call: TRBV5-6
cdr3_aa: CASSLPTGNTIYF

j_call: TRBJ2-6
clone_size: many
v_call: TRBV10-2
cdr3_aa: CASGDGHARGTGANVLTF

j_call: TRBJ1-2
clone_size: NA
v_call: TRBV6-5
cdr3_aa: CASHKPGSLNYGYTF

j_call: TRBJ1-2
clone_size: many
v_call: TRBV7-3
cdr3_aa: CASSTPNGGYTF

j_call: TRBJ1-1
clone_size: many
v_call: TRBV28
cdr3_aa: CASSLGRAPNTEAFF

j_call: TRBJ1-1
clone_size: NA
v_call: TRBV16
cdr3_aa: CASSQLSGNTEAFF

j_call: TRBJ1-5
clone_size: many
v_call: TRBV6-6
cdr3_aa: CASSSPGQGQPQHF

j_call: TRBJ2-3
clone_size: few
v_call: TRBV29-1
cdr3_aa: CSVEDPRVGGGTDTQYF

j_call: TRBJ1-2
clone_size: many
v_call: TRBV20-1
cdr3_aa: CSASAVRDYTF

j_call: TRBJ1-3
clone_size: few
v_call: TRBV20-1
cdr3_aa: CSASTGSGNTIYF

j_call: TRBJ1-6
clone_size: many
v_call: TRBV7-9
cdr3_aa: CASSLGAGFYNSPLHF

j_call: TRBJ1-1
clone_size: many
v_call: TRBV7-9
cdr3_aa: CASSFNRGLGTEAFF

j_call: TRBJ2-1
clone_size: many
v_call: TRBV12-3/TRBV12-4
cdr3_aa: CASSWGNPSHEQFF

j_call: TRBJ2-5
clone_size: NA
v_call: TRBV7-3
cdr3_aa: CASTPWEVVRQETQYF

j_call: TRBJ2-3
clone_size: few
v_call: TRBV11-2
cdr3_aa: CASSYRRAQDTQYF

j_call: TRBJ2-5
clone_size: NA
v_call: TRBV2
cdr3_aa: CASRTGPGETQYF

j_call: TRBJ2-5
clone_size: many
v_call: TRBV7-9
cdr3_aa: CASSESPQYF

j_call: TRBJ1-5
clone_size: few
v_call: TRBV19
cdr3_aa: CASISGDRGNQPQHF

j_call: TRBJ2-5
clone_size: few
v_call: TRBV29-1
cdr3_aa: CSVELQRGYRGETQYF

j_call: TRBJ1-1
clone_size: NA
v_call: TRBV12-3/TRBV12-4
cdr3_aa: CASSRRGPEAFF

j_call: TRBJ1-2
clone_size: many
v_call: TRBV6-2/TRBV6-3
cdr3_aa: CASRDTGTRSYGYTF

j_call: TRBJ2-3
clone_size: NA
v_call: TRBV3-1
cdr3_aa: CASSLWTAGTDTQYF

j_call: TRBJ1-4
clone_size: few
v_call: TRBV7-9
cdr3_aa: CASSGEKLFF

j_call: TRBJ1-1
clone_size: NA
v_call: TRBV6-2/TRBV6-3
cdr3_aa: CASRWTGGRLAFF

j_call: TRBJ2-4
clone_size: few
v_call: TRBV2
cdr3_aa: CASSTGLAPYF